This T cell receptor (beta chain) came from a study of metastatic and nonmetastatic thyroid tumors. Study in general: Peripheral blood and tumor or nodule samples from malignant and benign thyroid patients were compared. Overall study results and limits: The study reportedly found significantly higher TCR beta diversity in malignant thyroid tumors than benign nodules, in blood and tumor.

As originally analysed: Between-group CDR3 differences, defined by clinicopathological status, yielded a distant-metastasis classifier for papillary thyroid cancer. Through MiXCR, TCRdb re-clonotyped the PCR reads. None of the V and J calls come from the authors' own analysis; TCRdb made them. Seen here are tens of thousands of clones, about 12% observed once, and the top ten hold around a quarter. About this clone: Its target is not known.

None of the patients had undergone any treatment ahead of thyroid surgery. Germline-derived CDR1 and CDR2 are SGHAT and FQDESV (reference sequence). CDR3 length equals 15 residues. V dropped 2 bases and J dropped 5 bases, with 13 bases sitting between them. The material sequenced was blood. J is TRBJ2-1 and V is TRBV11-1, with D unclear. This receptor was obtained from a female donor with papillary thyroid cancer or a benign thyroid nodule (not recorded which). Some clones in this sample may be carry-over from other donors' samples. Here the CDR3 reads CASSLLPACNNEQFF. As DNA, the CDR3 is TGTGCCAGCAGCTTATTACCAGCGTGTAACAATGAGCAGTTCTTC.